The 15 T cell receptor beta chains reported below all come from one sample, sequenced in a study of patients and donors after allogeneic stem cell transplantation. One entry per CDR3 protein, called by TCRdb with MiXCR from the RT-PCR reads. The sample consists of hundreds of thousands of distinct CDR3 sequences, roughly 17% of them appearing once. Sequencing was performed on blood, either unsorted or a sorted T cell fraction (not recorded which). The receptors here all came from a human donor who was either an allogeneic HSCT recipient or a stem cell or donor lymphocyte infusion donor (not recorded which). It is not recorded whose cells these are; they may come from a transplant donor.

This clonotype has more than one count but fewer than ten. The chain has TRBV3-1 and TRBJ2-7, with D uncertain. Germline lookup yields CDR1 LGHDT and CDR2 YNNKEL (reference sequence). CDR3 size: 15 residues. The V end lost 1 base, the J end lost 2 bases, and 12 bases lay between the germline ends. The CDR3 DNA follows: TGTGCCAGCAGCCAAGTGGGTCCACTAACCTACGAGCAGTACTTC. Amino acids: CASSQVGPLTYEQYF.

The V call is TRBV4-1, the J call TRBJ1-5; 9 positions agree with TRBD1. The CDR3 extends over 16 amino acids. Germline V gene sequence: CDR1 MGHRA, CDR2 YSYEKL. Trimming took 0 bases from V and 4 from J; bases not matched to a gene: 4. The CDR3 nucleotides are TGCGCCAGCAGCCAAGATGGAGGGACAGGGAATCAGCCCCAGCATTTT. Its translation is CASSQDGGTGNQPQHF.

This clonotype was detected many times. This chain links TRBV3-1 with TRBJ2-7; weak D call: TRBD2 (7 bases). There are 15 residues in the CDR3. Germline CDR1 reads LGHDT; CDR2 reads YNNKEL (reference sequence). The germline V and J ends were trimmed by 1 base and 12 bases, with 22 bases remaining between them. The CDR3 region is CASSQVAGASTNPYF. As DNA, the CDR3 is TGTGCCAGCAGCCAAGTTGCGGGGGCGAGTACGAATCCGTACTTC.

This sequence joins TRBV4-1 and TRBJ2-2, with TRBD2 identical over 10 bases. CDR3 length equals 16 residues. Germline V lookup: CDR1 MGHRA, CDR2 YSYEKL. V lost 1 base and J lost 7; bases outside the gene matches: 6. CDR3 nucleotide sequence: TGCGCCAGCAGCCAAGGAGCGGGAGGGCCCCTCGGGGAGCTGTTTTTT. This sequence encodes CASSQGAGGPLGELFF.

J is TRBJ2-2 and V is TRBV12-3 or TRBV12-4; the D is unclear. This CDR3 has 13 amino acids. Trimming removed 1 base from V and 6 bases from J, with 6 bases in between. The CDR3 DNA is TGTGCCAGCAGTTTAGTCGGCCCCGGGGAGCTGTTTTTT. This gives the protein CASSLVGPGELFF.

This chain connects TRBV11-2 to TRBJ1-5; TRBD1 might be the D (6 bases). Trimming took off 4 bases at V and 11 bases at J, with 18 bases between the two ends. Looked up from germline, CDR1 is SGHAT and CDR2 is FQNNGV. CDR3 length: 14 residues. In nucleotides, the CDR3 is TGTGCCAGCAGCTCTAGGGGGAGGAACAAGACCCAGCATTTT. Its translation: CASSSRGRNKTQHF.

The chain uses TRBV6-5 and TRBJ2-7; a weak D match, TRBD1 (5 bases). Trimming left V 2 bases short and J 7 bases short, with 6 bases between. Germline V gives CDR1 MNHEY, CDR2 SVGAGI. This CDR3 has 11 amino acids. The CDR3 region has the DNA TGTGCCAGCAGTTACCGACAGGAGCAGTACTTC. It is translated as CASSYRQEQYF.

This clonotype turned up a few times. The CDR3 DNA reads TGCGCCAGCAGCTTGGCCATAAAGGATACGCAGTATTTT. Translated, it gives CASSLAIKDTQYF. This chain joins TRBV5-1 and TRBJ2-3; D remains ambiguous. The CDR3 is 13 residues long. The germline V and J ends were trimmed by 0 bases and 6 bases, with 8 bases remaining between them. Per germline, CDR1 SGHRS and CDR2 YFSETQ.

The sample holds a few counts of this clonotype. The rearrangement uses TRBV7-9 and TRBJ2-1; D uncertain. Germline CDR1 is SEHNR and CDR2 is FQNEAQ (reference sequence). This CDR3 has 13 amino acids. V lost 2 bases and J 7 bases, leaving 9 bases between the germline ends. The chain's CDR3 is CASSLPVENEQFF. The DNA of the CDR3 is TGTGCCAGCAGCTTACCCGTTGAAAATGAGCAGTTCTTC.

At least ten counts were recorded for this clonotype. This chain links TRBV29-1 with TRBJ2-1; TRBD2 aligns across 7 bases. CDR3 length: 15 amino acids. After removal of 8 bases from V and 0 bases from J, the junction contained 10 bases not matched to a gene. Germline CDR1 and CDR2: SQVTM and ANQGSEA. CDR3 residues: CSQMGSGDSYNEQFF. The CDR3 region has the DNA TGCAGCCAGATGGGGAGCGGGGACTCCTACAATGAGCAGTTCTTC.

This clonotype was counted at least ten times. The chain carries TRBV5-6 and TRBJ1-5; D is perhaps TRBD1 (5 bases). V was pared by 2 bases and J by 5 bases, with 11 bases between. Germline loops: CDR1 SGHDT, CDR2 YYEEEE. The CDR3 covers 14 residues. This CDR3 is CASSFSGGYQPQHF. The CDR3 DNA is TGTGCCAGCAGCTTCTCTGGGGGTTATCAGCCCCAGCATTTT.

This chain uses TRBV12-3 or TRBV12-4 with TRBJ2-5; TRBD1 might be the D (6 bases). V shed 5 bases and J shed 4 bases, with 17 bases lying between them. CDR3 length equals 15 residues. In DNA, the CDR3 is TGTGCCAGCAGTCCCCGGGGTCACAGGGTAGAGACCCAGTACTTC. This encodes CASSPRGHRVETQYF.

CDR3 nucleotide sequence: TGCAGTGCTAACCGGGACAGGCCTTTCGAGCAGTACTTC. Translation: CSANRDRPFEQYF. The chain joins TRBV20-1 to TRBJ2-7, with 8 bases fitting TRBD1. There are 13 residues in the CDR3. Germline V gene lookup returns CDR1 DFQATT and CDR2 SNEGSKA (reference sequence). V gave up 4 bases and J gave up 6 bases; unmatched junction bases: 8.

The rearrangement links TRBV20-1 to TRBJ1-1; D not certain. Germline V gene sequence: CDR1 DFQATT, CDR2 SNEGSKA (reference sequence). V lost 5 bases and J 1 base, leaving 14 bases between the germline ends. CDR3 length: 14 amino acids. The CDR3 sequence: CSASTHSGNTEAFF. The CDR3 coding sequence is TGCAGTGCTTCAACTCACAGTGGGAACACTGAAGCTTTCTTT.

The chain joins TRBV20-1 to TRBJ2-1; 9 positions match TRBD2. Trimming cost V 5 bases and J 4 bases; bases outside gene matches: 6. Germline CDR1 and CDR2: DFQATT and SNEGSKA (reference sequence). The CDR3 is 14 amino acids. The CDR3 DNA sequence: TGCAGTGCTCTGAGGACTAGCGTATACAATGAGCAGTTCTTC. Its translation is CSALRTSVYNEQFF.